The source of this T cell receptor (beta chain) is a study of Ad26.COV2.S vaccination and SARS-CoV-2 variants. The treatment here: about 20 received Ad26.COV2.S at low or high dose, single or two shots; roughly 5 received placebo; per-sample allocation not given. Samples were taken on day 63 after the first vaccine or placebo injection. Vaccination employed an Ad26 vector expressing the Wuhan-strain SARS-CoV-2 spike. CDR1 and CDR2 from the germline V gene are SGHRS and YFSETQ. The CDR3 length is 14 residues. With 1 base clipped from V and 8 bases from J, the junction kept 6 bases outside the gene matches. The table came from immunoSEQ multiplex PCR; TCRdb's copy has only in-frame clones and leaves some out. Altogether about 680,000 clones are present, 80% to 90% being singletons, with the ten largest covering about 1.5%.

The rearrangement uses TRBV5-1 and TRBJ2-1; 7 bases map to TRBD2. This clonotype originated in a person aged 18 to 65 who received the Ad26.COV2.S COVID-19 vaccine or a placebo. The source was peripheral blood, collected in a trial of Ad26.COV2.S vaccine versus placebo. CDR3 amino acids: CASSLSSGGDEQFF. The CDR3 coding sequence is TGCGCCAGCAGCTTGTCTAGCGGAGGCGATGAGCAGTTCTTC.